The 12 T cell receptor beta chains given below trace back to one sample, sequenced in a study of post-analysis software for immune sequencing data. Study conclusions and caveats: Patients carried roughly five TRBV segments more frequently than controls did, and TRBV5-6, TRBV5-1 and TRBV20-1 were among them.

Unique molecular identifiers were carried by the TCR beta cDNA libraries. Each CDR3 protein is one row after TCRdb ran MiXCR on the PCR reads. The sample holds hundreds of thousands of distinct CDR3 sequences, approximately 59% seen once. Their antigen targets remain unknown. Input material: blood. These receptor sequences come from a girl aged 2-15 years with multiple sclerosis.

The J gene is TRBJ2-1, the V gene TRBV6-5; 11 bases fit TRBD2. From germline, CDR1 is MNHEY and CDR2 SVGAGI. This CDR3 comprises 16 residues. Trimming at V came to 4 bases and at J to 4 bases, leaving 6 bases not matched to a gene. Here the CDR3 DNA reads TGTGCCAGCAGTTCCCTGACTAGCGGGAATTACAATGAGCAGTTCTTC. Translation: CASSSLTSGNYNEQFF.

The chain carries TRBV5-1 and TRBJ2-1, with D tentatively TRBD2 (5 bases). CDR3 length equals 14 residues. Germline V CDR1 and CDR2: SGHRS, YFSETQ. The V gene lost 3 bases and the J gene lost 7 bases, with 14 bases spanning the gap. CDR3 bases: TGCGCCAGCAGCTCCAAGGACTTCTATAATGAGCAGTTCTTC. Its protein product is CASSSKDFYNEQFF.

This chain uses TRBV6-1 with TRBJ2-1; D remains unclear. Germline lookup yields CDR1 MNHNS and CDR2 SASEGT. Trimming removed 5 bases from V and 4 bases from J, with 12 bases in between. CDR3 size: 14 residues. The CDR3 sequence: CASSCLWPYNEQFF. The DNA of the CDR3 is TGTGCCAGCAGTTGTCTTTGGCCTTACAATGAGCAGTTCTTC.

In this sample, this clonotype turned up once. The chain employs TRBV27 and TRBJ2-1; TRBD2 aligns across 12 bases. The CDR3 consists of 14 residues. J lost 10 bases, V lost 11 bases, and 12 bases had no gene match. Germline assignment: CDR1 MNHEY and CDR2 SMNVEV (reference sequence). The CDR3 here is CAAGASGGAREQFF. The DNA of the CDR3 is TGTGCCGCCGGCGCTAGCGGGGGGGCCCGCGAGCAGTTCTTC.

This clonotype has just a few counts. This rearrangement joins TRBV7-3 to TRBJ2-7; 9 positions match TRBD1. The J segment lost 2 bases and the V segment lost 1 base, leaving 6 bases of the junction unmatched. Germline-derived CDR1 and CDR2 are SGHTA and FQGTGA. The CDR3 loop spans 16 amino acids. The CDR3 region is CASSLKGGTGTYEQYF. The CDR3, as DNA: TGTGCCAGCAGCTTAAAAGGCGGGACAGGGACCTACGAGCAGTACTTC.

The rearrangement links TRBV5-1 to TRBJ1-4; D might be TRBD1 (5 bases). The germline V gene encodes CDR1 SGHRS and CDR2 YFSETQ. V lost 4 bases and J 15 bases, leaving 13 bases between the germline ends. The CDR3 totals 11 residues. The CDR3 sequence: CASSARQPMFF. Here the CDR3 DNA reads TGCGCCAGCAGCGCTAGACAGCCAATGTTTTTT.

About this clonotype itself: One end of the junction does not line up with germline, which may come from a read error. This sequence joins TRBV29-1 and TRBJ2-7; 12 nucleotides line up with TRBD1. The closer fit of TRBJ2-5 to the DNA end suggests the J call may be wrong. Per the germline V gene, CDR1 is SQVTM and CDR2 is ANQGSEA. This CDR3 is built from 17 residues. This CDR3 reads CCVEGPRGTGGVETQYF. The CDR3 nucleotides are TGCTGCGTTGAAGGCCCCAGGGGGACAGGGGGCGTCGAGACCCAGTACTTC.

The rearrangement joins TRBV18 to TRBJ1-1; tentatively, D is TRBD1 (5 bases). Trimming took 1 base from V and 8 from J, leaving 17 bases between them. Germline V gene lookup returns CDR1 KGHSH and CDR2 LQKENI. The CDR3 contains 15 residues. The chain's CDR3 is CASSPLSGTVSEAFF. CDR3 sequence (DNA): TGTGCCAGCTCACCACTTTCCGGGACCGTGTCAGAAGCTTTCTTT.

This clonotype was seen a single time. V and J are TRBV6-2 or TRBV6-3 and TRBJ1-2, with TRBD1 matching over 11 bases. This CDR3 spans 15 amino acids. Trimming took 7 bases from V and 6 from J; bases not matched to a gene: 10. Germline V lookup: CDR1 MNHEY, CDR2 SVGEGT. CDR3 loop: CASTYWEGQGDGYTF. Here the CDR3 DNA reads TGTGCCAGCACCTACTGGGAGGGACAGGGGGATGGCTACACCTTC.

This clonotype has only a few counts. The limits of the CDR3 on the DNA are not certain, so only TCRdb's listed CDR3 is given. This rearrangement joins TRBV12-3 or TRBV12-4 to TRBJ2-1; the table assigns TRBD1, which was not confirmed against the DNA. Inclusive of both ends, the CDR3 amounts to 14 amino acids. The chain's CDR3 is CASSFWRGGNEQFF.

This chain links TRBV12-3 or TRBV12-4 with TRBJ1-1; D is unresolved. The V end was cut by 4 bases, the J end by 10 bases, with 13 bases between. The CDR3 runs to 12 residues. CDR3 residues: CASSSQIKGAFF. The CDR3 DNA sequence: TGTGCCAGCAGTTCCCAAATTAAGGGAGCTTTCTTT.

The J gene is TRBJ1-2, the V gene TRBV3-1; D might be TRBD1 (5 bases). V dropped 0 bases and J dropped 7 bases, with 18 bases sitting between them. This CDR3 is built from 16 residues. CDR1 and CDR2 from the germline V gene are LGHDT and YNNKEL (reference sequence). CDR3 nucleotide sequence: TGTGCCAGCAGCCAAGATGGGGCAGGAAACTGGTGTGGCTACACCTTC. Its translation is CASSQDGAGNWCGYTF. The full variable domain, rest sourced from reference TRBV3-1 and TRBJ1-2, is DTAVSQTPKYLVTQMGNDKSIKCEQNLGHDTMYWYKQDSKKFLKIMFSYNNKELIINETVPNRFSPKSPDKAHLNLHINSLELGDSAVYFCASSQDGAGNWCGYTFGSGTRLTVV.